The rows below give T cell receptor beta chains drawn from one sample of a study of OX40 agonist ivuxolimab in advanced cancers. Generated by immunoSEQ multiplex PCR, the TCRdb table keeps only in-frame clones and is missing some. The table records tens of thousands of clones, more than 75% of them present only once. The material was CD4+ or CD8+ T cells sorted from blood, obtained in a trial of the OX40 agonist ivuxolimab. The source is an adult with an advanced solid tumor such as melanoma, head and neck, liver or kidney cancer. Both conserved end residues are part of each CDR3. A D gene is named only where the DNA matches it firmly. Size values are once, few and many counts, or a class for expanded clones, and some rows have none.

size	J	V	D	CDR3	DNA
once	TRBJ2-1	TRBV10-2	-	CASKDFQGRSYNEQFF	TGCGCCAGCAAGGATTTTCAGGGGAGGTCCTACAATGAGCAGTTCTTC
-	TRBJ2-1	TRBV25-1	-	CASSARILNEQFF	TGTGCCAGCAGTGCGAGGATATTAAATGAGCAGTTCTTC
-	TRBJ2-1	TRBV14	TRBD1	CASSHITGEGEQFF	TGTGCCAGCAGCCATATTACAGGGGAAGGTGAGCAGTTCTTC
-	TRBJ1-6	TRBV5-1	TRBD1	CASTGGTGGNSPLHF	TGCGCCAGCACAGGCGGCACAGGGGGTAATTCACCCCTCCACTTT
-	TRBJ2-2	TRBV7-9	TRBD1	CASRWTGPNTGELFF	TGTGCCAGCAGATGGACAGGGCCGAACACCGGGGAGCTGTTTTTT
-	TRBJ2-5	TRBV29-1	TRBD1	CSAAGTGKETQYF	TGCAGCGCCGCAGGGACAGGGAAAGAGACCCAGTACTTC
-	TRBJ2-1	TRBV4-2	TRBD1	CASSQGGGQGAGNEQFF	TGTGCCAGCAGCCAAGGGGGTGGACAGGGGGCGGGCAATGAGCAGTTCTTC
once	TRBJ2-7	TRBV7-9	TRBD2	CASSLRRGEGEQYF	TGTGCCAGCAGCTTAAGGCGGGGGGAGGGCGAGCAGTACTTC
-	TRBJ1-2	TRBV19	TRBD1	CASSNTGVSNYGYTF	TGTGCCAGTAGTAATACAGGGGTTTCCAACTATGGCTACACCTTC
-	TRBJ1-6	TRBV27	-	CAREGEASALHF	TGTGCCCGCGAAGGGGAGGCGTCGGCCCTCCACTTT
-	TRBJ1-4	TRBV19	TRBD1	CASSIPRTGKLFF	TGTGCCAGTAGTATTCCGCGGACAGGTAAACTGTTTTTT
-	TRBJ2-3	TRBV28	-	CASSGPGDLDTQYF	TGTGCCAGCAGTGGCCCAGGGGACCTAGATACGCAGTATTTT